What follows is one T cell receptor (beta chain) and its context. The data were taken from a study of CD8 T cells in Susac syndrome. CDR3 length equals 16 residues. Germline-derived CDR1 and CDR2 are PRHDT and FYEKMQ (reference sequence). J lost 0 bases, V lost 5 bases, and 7 bases had no gene match. Peripheral blood CD8+ and CD4+ T cells were profiled by TCR beta sequencing. Included as multiple sclerosis controls were treatment-naive patients who had stable or active relapsing-remitting disease. FACS was used to enrich TEMRA cells, whereas the CD8+ and CD4+ T cells were obtained by negative isolation. Reverse transcription of about 0.5 to 1 ug RNA used random hexamers. Multiplex immunoSEQ PCR targeted 54 Vbeta and 13 Jbeta TCR beta segments. TCRdb independently ran MiXCR on the immunoSEQ multiplex PCR reads; one entry per CDR3 protein. The sample has 150,000 to 190,000 distinct CDR3 sequences, 95% to 96% seen once.

Sequenced: CD8+ T cells from PBMCs. The J gene is TRBJ2-1, the V gene TRBV13, with 7 bases matching TRBD1. The clonotype originates from a human donor with multiple sclerosis. CDR3: CASSAIGDSSYNEQFF. The CDR3 nucleotides read TGTGCCAGCAGCGCGATCGGGGACAGCTCCTACAATGAGCAGTTCTTC.